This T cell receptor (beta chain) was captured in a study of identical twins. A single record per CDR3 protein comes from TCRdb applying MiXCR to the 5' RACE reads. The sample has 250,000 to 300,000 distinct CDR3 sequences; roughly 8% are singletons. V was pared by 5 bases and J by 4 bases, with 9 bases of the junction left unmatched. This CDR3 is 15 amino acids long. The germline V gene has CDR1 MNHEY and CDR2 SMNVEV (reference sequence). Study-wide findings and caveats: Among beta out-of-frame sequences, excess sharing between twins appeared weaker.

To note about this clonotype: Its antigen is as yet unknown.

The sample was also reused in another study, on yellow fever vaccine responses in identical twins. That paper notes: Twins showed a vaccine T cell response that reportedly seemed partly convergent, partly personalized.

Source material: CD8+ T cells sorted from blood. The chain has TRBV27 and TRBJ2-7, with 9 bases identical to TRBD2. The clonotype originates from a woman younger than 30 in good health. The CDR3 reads CASSLGTSRIYEQYF. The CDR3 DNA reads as TGTGCCAGCAGTCTCGGGACTAGCAGAATATACGAGCAGTACTTC.